A selection of T cell receptor beta chains follows, all from one sample in a study of T-cell reconstitution after alpha-beta-depleted transplantation in children. Via MiXCR, TCRdb re-called the PCR reads, giving one row per CDR3 protein. The profile shows about 400,000 distinct CDR3 sequences, around 21% of them singletons. The specimen was PBMCs from the stem cell graft donor, collected from the stem cell graft. These receptors were collected from a human donor who donated a stem cell graft to a child with acute myeloid leukemia. Each CDR3 is given with its conserved first and last residue. D genes are given only for firm matches. Not every row has a clone size; where given, it reads once, few, many or a size class.

j_call	clone_size	v_call	d_call	cdr3_aa	cdr3_nt
TRBJ2-3	few	TRBV29-1	.	CSVGLGPSANTDTQYF	TGCAGCGTTGGCCTTGGTCCTAGCGCAAACACAGATACGCAGTATTTT
TRBJ2-1	.	TRBV27	.	CASSRDINEQFF	TGTGCCAGCAGTCGGGATATAAATGAGCAGTTCTTC
TRBJ2-1	.	TRBV12-3/TRBV12-4	.	CASTTDSYNEQFF	TGTGCCAGCACCACAGACTCCTACAATGAGCAGTTCTTC
TRBJ2-1	many	TRBV20-1	TRBD2	CSARDLGLAGGKTYNEQFF	TGCAGTGCTAGAGACCTCGGACTAGCGGGAGGTAAAACCTACAATGAGCAGTTCTTC
TRBJ1-6	few	TRBV5-6	.	CASSLKRGYNSPLHF	TGTGCCAGCAGCTTGAAACGGGGATATAATTCACCCCTCCACTTT
TRBJ2-3	.	TRBV20-1	TRBD2	CSATLAGSTDTQYF	TGCAGTGCTACCCTAGCGGGAAGCACAGATACGCAGTATTTT
TRBJ1-1	.	TRBV5-6	.	CASSLFLGGITSEAFF	TGTGCCAGCAGCTTGTTTTTAGGGGGTATTACTTCTGAAGCTTTCTTT
TRBJ2-1	many	TRBV20-1	.	CSAPKAGSPYNEQFF	TGCAGTGCTCCAAAAGCGGGTAGTCCCTACAATGAGCAGTTCTTC
TRBJ2-7	.	TRBV24-1	.	CATSPSGGYEQYF	TGTGCCACCAGTCCCAGTGGGGGCTACGAGCAGTACTTC
TRBJ2-5	.	TRBV20-1	.	CSARAQQHETQYF	TGCAGTGCTAGAGCCCAACAGCACGAGACCCAGTACTTC
TRBJ2-3	.	TRBV7-3	.	CASSLYPGAPSTDTQYF	TGTGCCAGCAGCTTATACCCCGGTGCCCCTAGCACAGATACGCAGTATTTT
TRBJ2-1	few	TRBV9	.	CASSVVVGAGQANEQFF	TGTGCCAGCAGCGTAGTAGTCGGGGCGGGTCAGGCCAATGAGCAGTTCTTC
TRBJ2-2	few	TRBV5-1	.	CASSSGGVFAGELFF	TGCGCCAGCAGCTCTGGTGGCGTATTCGCCGGGGAGCTGTTTTTT
TRBJ2-7	once	TRBV10-2	TRBD2	CATSGASGSTAYEQYF	TGCGCCACCTCCGGGGCTAGCGGGAGTACAGCCTACGAGCAGTACTTC
TRBJ2-7	few	TRBV5-1	.	CASALMGGTYEQYF	TGCGCCAGCGCCCTGATGGGCGGTACCTACGAGCAGTACTTC
TRBJ2-3	few	TRBV5-8	TRBD2	CASSFGLAGTRTDTQYF	TGTGCCAGCAGCTTCGGACTAGCGGGAACTCGCACAGATACGCAGTATTTT
TRBJ2-3	many	TRBV29-1	.	CSVRFITDTQYF	TGCAGCGTCCGTTTTATCACAGATACGCAGTATTTT
TRBJ1-2	.	TRBV12-3/TRBV12-4	TRBD1	CASSGIRDRGPGDYGYTF	TGTGCCAGCAGCGGGATCCGGGACAGGGGGCCGGGGGACTATGGCTACACCTTC
TRBJ2-1	many	TRBV29-1	.	CSVEGGQESSYNEQFF	TGCAGCGTCGAGGGAGGACAGGAGAGCTCCTACAATGAGCAGTTCTTC
TRBJ1-4	.	TRBV6-1	TRBD1	CASTDRQTGRREKLFF	TGTGCCAGCACCGACCGCCAGACAGGGAGGCGTGAAAAACTGTTTTTT
TRBJ2-7	few	TRBV7-9	TRBD1	CASSGDRGGYEQYF	TGTGCCAGCAGCGGAGACAGGGGGGGTTACGAGCAGTACTTC
TRBJ2-1	many	TRBV29-1	.	CSVGRAGDEQFF	TGCAGCGTCGGACGTGCGGGCGATGAGCAGTTCTTC
TRBJ2-1	.	TRBV24-1	TRBD2	CATSDGGRARNEQFF	TGTGCCACCAGTGATGGCGGGAGGGCCCGCAATGAGCAGTTCTTC
TRBJ2-2	few	TRBV10-2	.	CASSELGGRNTGELFF	TGCGCCAGCAGTGAGCTTGGGGGAAGGAACACCGGGGAGCTGTTTTTT
TRBJ2-1	few	TRBV5-1	.	CASSLANILGSEQFF	TGCGCCAGCAGCTTGGCGAACATACTAGGATCTGAGCAGTTCTTC
TRBJ2-5	few	TRBV7-2	.	CASSLGRLEETQYF	TGTGCCAGCAGCCTGGGACGACTCGAAGAGACCCAGTACTTC